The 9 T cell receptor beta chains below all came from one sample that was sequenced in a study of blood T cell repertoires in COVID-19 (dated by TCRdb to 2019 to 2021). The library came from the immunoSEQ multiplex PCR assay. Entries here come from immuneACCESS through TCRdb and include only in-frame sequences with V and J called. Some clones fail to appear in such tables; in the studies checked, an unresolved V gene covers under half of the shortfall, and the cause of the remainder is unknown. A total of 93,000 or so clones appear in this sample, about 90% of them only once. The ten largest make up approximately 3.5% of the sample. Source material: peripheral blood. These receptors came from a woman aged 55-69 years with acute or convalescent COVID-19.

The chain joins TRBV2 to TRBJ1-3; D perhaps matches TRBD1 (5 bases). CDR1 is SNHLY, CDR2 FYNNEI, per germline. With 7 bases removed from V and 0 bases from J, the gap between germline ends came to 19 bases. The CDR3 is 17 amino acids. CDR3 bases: TGTGCCAGCACCCGACAGCGGGGGACCAACTCTGGAAACACCATATATTTT. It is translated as CASTRQRGTNSGNTIYF.

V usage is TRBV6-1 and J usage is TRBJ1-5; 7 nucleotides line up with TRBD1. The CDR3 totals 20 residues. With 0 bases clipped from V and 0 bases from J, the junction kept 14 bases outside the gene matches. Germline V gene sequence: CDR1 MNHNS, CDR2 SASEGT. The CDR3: CASSEAGDRSKPYSNQPQHF. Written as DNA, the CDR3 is TGTGCCAGCAGTGAAGCGGGGGACAGATCCAAACCCTATAGCAATCAGCCCCAGCATTTT.

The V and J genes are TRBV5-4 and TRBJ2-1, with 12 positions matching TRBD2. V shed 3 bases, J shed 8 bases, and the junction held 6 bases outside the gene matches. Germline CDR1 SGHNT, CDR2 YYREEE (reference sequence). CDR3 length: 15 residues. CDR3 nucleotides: TGTGCCAGCAGCTCTAGCGGGAGGGCCGGAGATGAGCAGTTCTTC. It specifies CASSSSGRAGDEQFF.

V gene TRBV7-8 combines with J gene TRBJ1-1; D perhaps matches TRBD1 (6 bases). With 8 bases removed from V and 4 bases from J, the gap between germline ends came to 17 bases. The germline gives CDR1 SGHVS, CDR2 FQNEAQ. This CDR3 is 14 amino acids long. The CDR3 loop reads CASGPQGFATEAFF. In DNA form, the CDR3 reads TGTGCCAGCGGCCCTCAGGGGTTTGCCACTGAAGCTTTCTTT.

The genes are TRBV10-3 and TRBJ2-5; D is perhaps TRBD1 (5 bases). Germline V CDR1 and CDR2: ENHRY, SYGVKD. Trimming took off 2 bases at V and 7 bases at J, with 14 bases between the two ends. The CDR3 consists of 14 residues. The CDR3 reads CAISELRGDGTQYF. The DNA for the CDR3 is TGTGCCATCAGTGAGCTAAGGGGCGACGGGACCCAGTACTTC.

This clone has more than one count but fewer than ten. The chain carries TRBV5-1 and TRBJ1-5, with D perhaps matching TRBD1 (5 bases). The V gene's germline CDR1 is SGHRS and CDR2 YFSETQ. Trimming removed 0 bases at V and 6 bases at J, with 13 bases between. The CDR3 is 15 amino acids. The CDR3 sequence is CASSLDGGGVQPQHF. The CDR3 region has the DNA TGCGCCAGCAGCTTGGACGGGGGAGGGGTTCAGCCCCAGCATTTT.

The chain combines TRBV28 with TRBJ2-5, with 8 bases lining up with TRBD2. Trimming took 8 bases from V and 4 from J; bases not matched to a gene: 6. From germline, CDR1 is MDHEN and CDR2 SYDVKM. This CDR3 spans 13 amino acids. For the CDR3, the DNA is TGTGCCAGCCGGGAGAGCGGGAGAGAGACCCAGTACTTC. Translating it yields CASRESGRETQYF.

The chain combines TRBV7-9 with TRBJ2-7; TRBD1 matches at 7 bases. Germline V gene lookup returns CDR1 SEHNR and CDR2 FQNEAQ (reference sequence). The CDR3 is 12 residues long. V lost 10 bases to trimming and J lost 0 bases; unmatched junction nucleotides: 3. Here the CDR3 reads CATGQSSYEQYF. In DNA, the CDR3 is TGTGCCACGGGACAGAGCTCCTACGAGCAGTACTTC.

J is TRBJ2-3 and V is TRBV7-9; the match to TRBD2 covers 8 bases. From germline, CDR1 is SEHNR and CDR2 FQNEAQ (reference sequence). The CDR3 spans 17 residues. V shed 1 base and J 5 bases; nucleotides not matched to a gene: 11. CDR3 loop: CASSLDGWTSQRDTQYF. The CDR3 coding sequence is TGTGCCAGCAGCTTAGACGGTTGGACTAGCCAGAGAGATACGCAGTATTTT.